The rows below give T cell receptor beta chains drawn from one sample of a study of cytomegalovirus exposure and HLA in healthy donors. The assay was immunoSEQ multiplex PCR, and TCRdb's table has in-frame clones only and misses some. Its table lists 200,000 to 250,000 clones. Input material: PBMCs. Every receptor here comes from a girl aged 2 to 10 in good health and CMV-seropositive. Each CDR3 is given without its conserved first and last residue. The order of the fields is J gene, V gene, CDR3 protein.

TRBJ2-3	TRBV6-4	ASSDGREGRGTQY
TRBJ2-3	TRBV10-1	ASSDPGSTDTQY
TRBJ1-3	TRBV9	ASKRINTTQAGTGNTIY
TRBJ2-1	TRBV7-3	ASSSLGGRARDEQF
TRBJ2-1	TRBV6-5	ASSYGAGGEQF
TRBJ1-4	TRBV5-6	ASSSPNEKLF
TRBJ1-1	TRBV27	ASSRNPDTEAF
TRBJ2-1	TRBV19	ASSISAGVGYNEQF
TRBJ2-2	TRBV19	ASRLGLAVPTGELF
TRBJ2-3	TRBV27	ASSINTDTQY
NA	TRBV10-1	ASSVNPGQGRYEQY
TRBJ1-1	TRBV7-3	ASSPDPRGGTEAF
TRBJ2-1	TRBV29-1	SGPQGWTYNEQF
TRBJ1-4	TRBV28	ASSAADRAGNEKLF
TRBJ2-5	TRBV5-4	ATSKLAGEETQY
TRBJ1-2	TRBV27	ASSPRQGYYGYT
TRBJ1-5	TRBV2	ASSGGQGSQPQH
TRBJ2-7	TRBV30	AWRVGGQYEQY